This T cell receptor (beta chain) comes out of a study of CD8 T cells in ankylosing spondylitis. Study-wide results and limits: What appeared characteristic of ankylosing spondylitis blood was a TCR beta motif of under 10 highly homologous variants. Both synovial fluid and blood in reactive arthritis had previously been reported to carry some motif variants. Disease-associated clones were reportedly significantly overrepresented in matched ankylosing spondylitis synovial fluid. Disease-associated clones were CD8+ and fairly uncommon in peripheral blood.

Details on this clonotype: Its specificity is not known.

Quantitative barcoded 5'-RACE was used to prepare TCR beta libraries. TCRdb independently ran MiXCR on the 5' RACE reads; one entry per CDR3 protein. The sample holds some 840,000 distinct CDR3 sequences; 10% to 15% are singletons and the top ten take roughly 0.51%. Trimming stripped 6 bases from V and 5 bases from J, with 16 bases between. The CDR3 runs 14 residues. CDR1 and CDR2 (germline): ENHRY, SYGVKD. The origin of this receptor is a male donor with ankylosing spondylitis. The source material was blood, either unsorted or a sorted T cell fraction (not recorded which). V is TRBV10-3 and J is TRBJ1-1; D remains unclear. CDR3 DNA sequence: TGTGCCATCAGCCAAGAGAGGTGGGGTACTGAAGCTTTCTTT. Translating gives CAISQERWGTEAFF.